The 27 T cell receptor beta chains presented below share a single source sample, sequenced in a study of cytotoxic CD8 clonotypes in ibrutinib-treated CLL. The method was immunoSEQ multiplex PCR; TCRdb's version includes in-frame clones alone and lacks a portion of them. The data contain about 140,000 clones, approximately 80% of them seen just once; the ten biggest clones take up under 35%. The input for sequencing was PBMCs, taken after 12 months of ibrutinib treatment. The receptors come from a human donor with chronic lymphocytic leukemia.

The gene calls are TRBV5-4 and TRBJ2-1; no clear D gene. V shed 5 bases and J shed 6 bases, with 18 bases lying between them. Germline assignment: CDR1 SGHNT and CDR2 YYREEE (reference sequence). This CDR3 is built from 15 residues. CDR3 protein: CASRTYSTLSNEQFF. CDR3 DNA: TGTGCCAGCAGAACATACTCCACCCTTTCCAATGAGCAGTTCTTC.

The rearrangement joins TRBV13 to TRBJ2-7; 9 nucleotides agree with TRBD1. Trimming cost V 5 bases and J 4 bases; bases outside gene matches: 6. Germline V gene sequence: CDR1 PRHDT, CDR2 FYEKMQ (reference sequence). The CDR3 length is 14 residues. The CDR3 DNA sequence: TGTGCCAGCAGCCCCGGGACAGGGTTATACGAGCAGTACTTC. Its translation: CASSPGTGLYEQYF. Looking up the rest from reference TRBV13 and TRBJ2-7 gives the full variable domain: AAGVIQSPRHLIKEKRETATLKCYPIPRHDTVYWYQQGPGQDPQFLISFYEKMQSDKGSIPDRFSAQQFSDYHSELNMSSLELGDSALYFCASSPGTGLYEQYFGPGTRLTVT.

The rearrangement uses TRBV6-5 and TRBJ1-2; D is unresolved. Trimming left V 6 bases short and J 6 bases short, with 20 bases between. Per the germline V gene, CDR1 is MNHEY and CDR2 is SVGAGI. The CDR3 runs 15 residues. In DNA, the CDR3 is TGTGCCAGCAGCCAATCTTTCTCGGGCGGACATGGCTACACCTTC. Amino acid sequence: CASSQSFSGGHGYTF.

V and J are TRBV19 and TRBJ1-5; 8 nucleotides agree with TRBD1. This CDR3 spans 15 amino acids. The junction had 11 bases not matched to a gene; V was cut back by 7 bases and J by 6 bases. Germline V gives CDR1 LNHDA, CDR2 SQIVND (reference sequence). Here the CDR3 DNA reads TGTGCCAGTACCGATCACGACAGGGGAGCTCAGCCCCAGCATTTT. It is translated as CASTDHDRGAQPQHF.

The V gene is TRBV10-3, the J gene TRBJ2-7; D possibly matches TRBD1 or TRBD2 (5 bases each). The CDR3 is 12 residues long. The V end was cut by 4 bases, the J end by 1 base, with 5 bases between. Germline assignment: CDR1 ENHRY and CDR2 SYGVKD. CDR3 protein: CAISGGSYEQYF. CDR3 bases: TGTGCCATCAGTGGGGGGTCCTACGAGCAGTACTTC.

The rearrangement links TRBV6-1 to TRBJ2-2; D perhaps matches TRBD1 (6 bases). This CDR3 is 15 amino acids long. Germline V gene lookup returns CDR1 MNHNS and CDR2 SASEGT. Trimming removed 3 bases from V and 1 base from J, with 9 bases in between. Here the CDR3 reads CASSEPGQNTGELFF. CDR3 DNA sequence: TGTGCCAGCAGTGAGCCGGGACAGAACACCGGGGAGCTGTTTTTT.

The CDR3 loop reads CASGAYGYTF. CDR3 sequence (DNA): TGTGCCAGTGGGGCTTATGGCTACACCTTC. The chain joins TRBV19 to TRBJ1-2; the D gene is possibly TRBD1 (5 bases). Trimming stripped 8 bases from V and 5 bases from J, with 6 bases between. Per the germline V gene, CDR1 is LNHDA and CDR2 is SQIVND (reference sequence). CDR3 size: 10 residues.

The rearrangement links TRBV28 to TRBJ2-1; 10 positions match TRBD1. CDR1 is MDHEN, CDR2 SYDVKM, per germline. Trimming took 6 bases from V and 0 from J; bases not matched to a gene: 2. The CDR3 has 15 amino acids. Here the CDR3 DNA reads TGTGCCAGCAGGAGACAGGGGGCCTCCTACAATGAGCAGTTCTTC. Amino acids: CASRRQGASYNEQFF.

The chain uses TRBV7-8 and TRBJ2-2, with TRBD2 matching 11 bases. Germline assignment: CDR1 SGHVS and CDR2 FQNEAQ. The CDR3 totals 15 residues. V was pared by 5 bases and J by 5 bases, with 4 bases of the junction left unmatched. CDR3 coding DNA: TGTGCCAGCAGCCAACTAGCGGGAGTAACCGGGGAGCTGTTTTTT. Translated: CASSQLAGVTGELFF.

This clone turned up a few times. The gene calls are TRBV28 and TRBJ2-7, with D tentatively TRBD1 (5 bases). Trimming took 8 bases from V and 2 from J, leaving 10 bases between them. This CDR3 has 12 amino acids. Looked up from germline, CDR1 is MDHEN and CDR2 is SYDVKM. The chain's CDR3 is CASGTGPYEQYF. In DNA form, the CDR3 reads TGTGCCAGCGGCACAGGCCCCTACGAGCAGTACTTC.

This chain uses TRBV5-4 with TRBJ2-5; D might be TRBD1 (6 bases). Deletions cut 0 bases from V and 2 bases from J, with 14 bases between. The germline CDR1 and CDR2 sequences are SGHNT and YYREEE (reference sequence). The CDR3 is 16 amino acids. For the CDR3, the DNA is TGTGCCAGCAGCTTGGCCATAGGACAGTCACAAGAGACCCAGTACTTC. Its translation is CASSLAIGQSQETQYF.

The chain carries TRBV28 and TRBJ2-3; D uncertain. The CDR3 runs to 14 residues. Germline V lookup: CDR1 MDHEN, CDR2 SYDVKM. V lost 5 bases and J lost 1, with 10 bases in between. CDR3 nucleotides: TGTGCCAGCAGTATGAGAGTGGGCACAGATACGCAGTATTTT. This sequence encodes CASSMRVGTDTQYF.

This rearrangement joins TRBV19 to TRBJ1-3; TRBD1 is a possible D gene (5 bases). The CDR3 runs to 14 residues. With 5 bases removed from V and 4 bases from J, the gap between germline ends came to 12 bases. Germline CDR1 and CDR2: LNHDA and SQIVND (reference sequence). The CDR3 sequence: CASSFGAWGNTIYF. CDR3 nucleotide sequence: TGTGCCAGTAGTTTCGGGGCCTGGGGAAACACCATATATTTT. Variable domain in full (rest from reference TRBV19 and TRBJ1-3): DGGITQSPKYLFRKEGQNVTLSCEQNLNHDAMYWYRQDPGQGLRLIYYSQIVNDFQKGDIAEGYSVSREKKESFPLTVTSAQKNPTAFYLCASSFGAWGNTIYFGEGSWLTVV.

This clone was recorded only once. V is TRBV5-1 and J is TRBJ1-2; D is unresolved. CDR1 is SGHRS and CDR2 is YFSETQ in the germline V gene. The CDR3 has 14 amino acids. V was trimmed by 2 bases and J by 4 bases, leaving 12 bases between them. The chain's CDR3 is CASSLESRGYGYTF. CDR3 in DNA: TGCGCCAGCAGCTTAGAGAGTCGGGGCTATGGCTACACCTTC. The full variable domain, in which reference TRBV5-1 and TRBJ1-2 provide the parts outside the CDR3, is KAGVTQTPRYLIKTRGQQVTLSCSPISGHRSVSWYQQTPGQGLQFLFEYFSETQRNKGNFPGRFSGRQFSNSRSEMNVSTLELGDSALYLCASSLESRGYGYTFGSGTRLTVV.

This clone has more than one count but fewer than ten. This chain links TRBV9 with TRBJ2-3, with D tentatively TRBD1 or TRBD2 (5 bases each). The CDR3 extends over 16 amino acids. The germline V gene encodes CDR1 SGDLS and CDR2 YYNGEE. Trimming cost V 4 bases and J 0 bases, with 15 bases left between them. Here the CDR3 reads CASSPGGSESTDTQYF. The CDR3 region has the DNA TGTGCCAGCAGCCCTGGGGGTAGCGAAAGCACAGATACGCAGTATTTT.

The genes are TRBV5-6 and TRBJ2-7; no reliable D call. The CDR3 is 15 residues long. From germline, CDR1 is SGHDT and CDR2 YYEEEE. V was trimmed by 4 bases and J by 0 bases, leaving 14 bases between them. CDR3 nucleotide sequence: TGTGCCAGCAGCCCTACAAGAGGCAACTCCTACGAGCAGTACTTC. Protein sequence: CASSPTRGNSYEQYF. Together with reference TRBV5-6 and TRBJ2-7, the CDR3 gives the full variable domain: DAGVTQSPTHLIKTRGQQVTLRCSPKSGHDTVSWYQQALGQGPQFIFQYYEEEERQRGNFPDRFSGHQFPNYSSELNVNALLLGDSALYLCASSPTRGNSYEQYFGPGTRLTVT.

The V and J genes are TRBV6-6 and TRBJ2-7; D ambiguous. The CDR3 sequence is 12 residues long. Trimming left V 5 bases short and J 4 bases short, with 9 bases between. Germline V gene data show CDR1 as MNHNY and CDR2 as SVGAGI (reference sequence). The CDR3 DNA follows: TGTGCCAGCAGTCCCGACCGGTACGAGCAGTACTTC. It encodes CASSPDRYEQYF.

This clone was seen a few times. Here the CDR3 DNA reads TGTGCCTGGGGGAGATATAATTCACCCCTCCACTTT. This gives the protein CAWGRYNSPLHF. The V and J genes are TRBV30 and TRBJ1-6; D not certain. The germline gives CDR1 GTSNPN, CDR2 SVGIG (reference sequence). CDR3 length equals 12 residues. V gave up 5 bases and J gave up 4 bases, with 6 bases separating them.

The rearrangement joins TRBV15 to TRBJ1-3; D gene unclear. V lost 5 bases and J lost 0, with 11 bases in between. CDR1 is LNHNV, CDR2 YYDKDF, per germline (reference sequence). The CDR3 is 15 amino acids. In DNA, the CDR3 is TGTGCCACCAGCTTCGGGAGAGGCTCTGGAAACACCATATATTTT. This translates into CATSFGRGSGNTIYF.

The chain employs TRBV10-3 and TRBJ2-7, with 14 bases that match TRBD2. The V and J ends lost 0 bases and 3 bases, in that order; junction bases with no gene match: 7. This CDR3 contains 18 residues. Germline CDR1 and CDR2: ENHRY and SYGVKD. CDR3 sequence: CAISESRTSGGTLYEQYF. The CDR3 nucleotides read TGTGCCATCAGTGAGTCAAGGACTAGCGGGGGGACTCTCTACGAGCAGTACTTC.

The rearrangement uses TRBV15 and TRBJ2-7, with TRBD2 matching 8 bases. CDR3 length: 16 residues. The germline CDR1 and CDR2 sequences are LNHNV and YYDKDF (reference sequence). V was pared by 0 bases and J by 6 bases, with 10 bases of the junction left unmatched. The CDR3 DNA reads as TGTGCCACCAGCAGAGATGCGACGGGAGGGCCAGGCGAGCAGTACTTC. Protein: CATSRDATGGPGEQYF.

V gene TRBV19 combines with J gene TRBJ1-5; D not certain. From germline, CDR1 is LNHDA and CDR2 SQIVND (reference sequence). Trimming left V 4 bases short and J 4 bases short, with 8 bases between. The CDR3 covers 13 residues. CDR3 nucleotides: TGTGCCAGTAGTACCGGGCGTAATCAGCCCCAGCATTTT. Its translation: CASSTGRNQPQHF.

J is TRBJ2-5 and V is TRBV19; the D gene is possibly TRBD1 (6 bases). V was pared by 4 bases and J by 7 bases, with 10 bases between. The CDR3 is made up of 12 amino acids. Germline CDR1 is LNHDA and CDR2 is SQIVND (reference sequence). For the CDR3, the DNA is TGTGCCAGTAGTACCCCACAGGGGACCCAGTACTTC. It codes for CASSTPQGTQYF.

This clone was recorded at least ten times. J is TRBJ2-5 and V is TRBV19; D may be TRBD1 or TRBD2 (5 bases each). V lost 5 bases and J 9 bases, leaving 22 bases between the germline ends. The germline gives CDR1 LNHDA, CDR2 SQIVND (reference sequence). CDR3 size: 15 residues. The CDR3 coding sequence is TGTGCCAGTAGTGTCCCCTCCGGGACCCAGATTTCCCAGTACTTC. Its translation is CASSVPSGTQISQYF.

The rearrangement joins TRBV13 to TRBJ2-7, with 12 bases fitting TRBD1. Losses at the gene ends were 5 bases for V and 3 bases for J; bases not matched to a gene: 5. Looked up from germline, CDR1 is PRHDT and CDR2 is FYEKMQ (reference sequence). The CDR3 is 15 amino acids. CDR3: CASSPGTGGGYEQYF. The CDR3 nucleotides read TGTGCCAGCAGCCCTGGGACAGGGGGCGGCTACGAGCAGTACTTC.

The chain uses TRBV19 and TRBJ1-2, with D possibly TRBD1 on 5 matching bases. This CDR3 is 14 amino acids long. Trimming cost V 5 bases and J 4 bases, with 14 bases left between them. The V gene's germline CDR1 is LNHDA and CDR2 SQIVND (reference sequence). This chain's CDR3 is CASSVRGTPYGYTF. The CDR3, as DNA: TGTGCCAGTAGTGTTCGGGGGACCCCCTATGGCTACACCTTC.

V usage is TRBV6-5 and J usage is TRBJ1-1; D is uncertain. This CDR3 contains 12 residues. Trimming pared 1 base from V and 8 bases from J, leaving 8 bases between. Germline V gene data show CDR1 as MNHEY and CDR2 as SVGAGI. The CDR3 nucleotides read TGTGCCAGCAGTTACTATGGGAGAGAAGCTTTCTTT. Translating it yields CASSYYGREAFF.